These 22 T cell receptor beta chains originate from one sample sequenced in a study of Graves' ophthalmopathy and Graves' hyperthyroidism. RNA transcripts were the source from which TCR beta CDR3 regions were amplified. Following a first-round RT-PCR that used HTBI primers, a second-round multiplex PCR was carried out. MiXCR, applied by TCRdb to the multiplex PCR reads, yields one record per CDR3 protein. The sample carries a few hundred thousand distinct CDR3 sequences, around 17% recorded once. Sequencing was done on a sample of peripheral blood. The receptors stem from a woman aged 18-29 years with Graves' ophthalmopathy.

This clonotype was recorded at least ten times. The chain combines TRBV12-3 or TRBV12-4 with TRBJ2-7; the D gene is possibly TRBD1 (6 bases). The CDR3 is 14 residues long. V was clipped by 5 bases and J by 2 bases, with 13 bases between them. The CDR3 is CASSQLQGTYEQYF. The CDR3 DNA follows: TGTGCCAGCAGTCAACTACAGGGAACCTACGAGCAGTACTTC.

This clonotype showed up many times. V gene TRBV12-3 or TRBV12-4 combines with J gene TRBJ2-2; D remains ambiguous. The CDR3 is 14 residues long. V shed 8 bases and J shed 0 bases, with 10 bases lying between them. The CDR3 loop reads CASVPDANTGELFF. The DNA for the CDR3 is TGTGCCAGCGTCCCAGACGCGAACACCGGGGAGCTGTTTTTT.

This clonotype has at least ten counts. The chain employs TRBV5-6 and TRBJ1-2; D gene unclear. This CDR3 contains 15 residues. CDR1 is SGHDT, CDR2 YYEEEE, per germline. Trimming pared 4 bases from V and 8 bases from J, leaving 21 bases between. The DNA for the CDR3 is TGTGCCAGCAGCCCGATAAACGGGTTAATTCAGGGCTACACCTTC. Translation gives CASSPINGLIQGYTF.

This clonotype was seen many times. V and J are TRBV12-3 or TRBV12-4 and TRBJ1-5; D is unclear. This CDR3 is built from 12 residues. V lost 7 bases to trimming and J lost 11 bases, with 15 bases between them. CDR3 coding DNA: TGTGCCAGCACCCGAGGGCAATCGGCCCAGCATTTT. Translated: CASTRGQSAQHF.

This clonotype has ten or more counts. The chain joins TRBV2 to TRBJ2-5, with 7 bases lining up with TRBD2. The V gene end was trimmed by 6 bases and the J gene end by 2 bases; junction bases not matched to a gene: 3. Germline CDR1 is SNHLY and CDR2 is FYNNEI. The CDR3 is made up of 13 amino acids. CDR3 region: CASRMGGQETQYF. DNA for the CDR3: TGTGCCAGCAGGATGGGGGGGCAAGAGACCCAGTACTTC.

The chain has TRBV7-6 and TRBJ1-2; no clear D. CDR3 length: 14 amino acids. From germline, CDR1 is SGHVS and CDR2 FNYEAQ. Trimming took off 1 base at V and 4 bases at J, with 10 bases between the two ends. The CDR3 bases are TGTGCCAGCAGCTTAGTTGGCCCCCCCTATGGCTACACCTTC. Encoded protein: CASSLVGPPYGYTF.

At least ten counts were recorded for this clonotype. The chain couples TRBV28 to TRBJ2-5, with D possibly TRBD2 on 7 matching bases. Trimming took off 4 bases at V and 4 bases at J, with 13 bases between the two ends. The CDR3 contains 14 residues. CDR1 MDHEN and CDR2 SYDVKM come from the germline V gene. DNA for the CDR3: TGTGCCAGCAGTTACTCCGCGGGGGCAGAGACCCAGTACTTC. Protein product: CASSYSAGAETQYF.

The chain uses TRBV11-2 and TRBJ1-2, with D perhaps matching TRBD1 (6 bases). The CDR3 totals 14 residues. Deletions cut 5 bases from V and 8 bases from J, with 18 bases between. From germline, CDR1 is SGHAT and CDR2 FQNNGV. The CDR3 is CASSSLQGSGGYTF. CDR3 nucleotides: TGTGCCAGCAGCAGCCTTCAGGGGAGCGGAGGCTACACCTTC.

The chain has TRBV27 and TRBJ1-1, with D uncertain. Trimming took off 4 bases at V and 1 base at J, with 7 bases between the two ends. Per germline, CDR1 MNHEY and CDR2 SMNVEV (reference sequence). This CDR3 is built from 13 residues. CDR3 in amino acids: CASSSLENTEAFF. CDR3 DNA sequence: TGTGCCAGCAGTTCCCTAGAGAACACTGAAGCTTTCTTT.

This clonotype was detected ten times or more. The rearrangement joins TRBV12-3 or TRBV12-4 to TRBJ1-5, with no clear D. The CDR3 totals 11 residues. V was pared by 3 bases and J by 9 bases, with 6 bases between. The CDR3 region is CASSFGRPQHF. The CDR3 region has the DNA TGTGCCAGCAGTTTTGGTAGGCCCCAGCATTTT.

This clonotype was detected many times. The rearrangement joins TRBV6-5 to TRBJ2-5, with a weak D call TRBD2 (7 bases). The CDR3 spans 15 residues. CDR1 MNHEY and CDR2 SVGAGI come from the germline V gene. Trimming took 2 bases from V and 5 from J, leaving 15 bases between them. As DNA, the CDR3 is TGTGCCAGCAGTTACGTGGGGGGGCGAGAGGAGACCCAGTACTTC. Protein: CASSYVGGREETQYF.

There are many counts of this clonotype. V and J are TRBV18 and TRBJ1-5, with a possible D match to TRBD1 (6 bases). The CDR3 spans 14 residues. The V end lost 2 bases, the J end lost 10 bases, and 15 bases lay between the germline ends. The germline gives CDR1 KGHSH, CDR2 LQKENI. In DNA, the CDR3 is TGTGCCAGCTCACCAGGAGGGGGGGACCAACCCCAGCATTTT. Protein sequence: CASSPGGGDQPQHF.

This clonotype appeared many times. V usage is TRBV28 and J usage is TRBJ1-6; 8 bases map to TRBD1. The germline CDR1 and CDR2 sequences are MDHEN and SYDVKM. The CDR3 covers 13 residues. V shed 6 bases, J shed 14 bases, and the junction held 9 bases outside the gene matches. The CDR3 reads CASSRTGSTSLHF. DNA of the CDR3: TGTGCCAGCAGCCGGACAGGGTCGACCTCCCTCCACTTT.

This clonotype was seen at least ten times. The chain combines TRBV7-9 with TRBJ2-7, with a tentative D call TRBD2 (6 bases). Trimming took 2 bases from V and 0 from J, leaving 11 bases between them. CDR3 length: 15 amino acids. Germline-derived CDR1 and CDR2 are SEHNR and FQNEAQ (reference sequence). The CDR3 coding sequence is TGTGCCAGCAGCTTACTGCGGGGCACCTCCTACGAGCAGTACTTC. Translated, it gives CASSLLRGTSYEQYF.

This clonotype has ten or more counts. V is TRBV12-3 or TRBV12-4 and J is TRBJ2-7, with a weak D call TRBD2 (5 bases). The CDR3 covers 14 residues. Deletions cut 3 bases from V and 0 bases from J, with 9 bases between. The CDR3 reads CASSFGDISYEQYF. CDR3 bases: TGTGCCAGCAGTTTCGGGGATATCTCCTACGAGCAGTACTTC.

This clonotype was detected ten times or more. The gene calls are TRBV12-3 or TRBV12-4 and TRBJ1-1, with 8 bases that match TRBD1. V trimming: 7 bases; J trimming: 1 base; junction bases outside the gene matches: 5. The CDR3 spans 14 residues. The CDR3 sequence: CASMEDRANTEAFF. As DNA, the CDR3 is TGTGCCAGCATGGAGGACAGGGCGAACACTGAAGCTTTCTTT.

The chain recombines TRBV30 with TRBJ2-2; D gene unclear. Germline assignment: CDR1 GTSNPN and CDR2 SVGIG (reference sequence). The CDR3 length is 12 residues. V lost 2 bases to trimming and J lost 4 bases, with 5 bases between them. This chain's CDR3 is CAWSLTTGELFF. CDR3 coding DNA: TGTGCCTGGAGTCTAACCACCGGGGAGCTGTTTTTT.

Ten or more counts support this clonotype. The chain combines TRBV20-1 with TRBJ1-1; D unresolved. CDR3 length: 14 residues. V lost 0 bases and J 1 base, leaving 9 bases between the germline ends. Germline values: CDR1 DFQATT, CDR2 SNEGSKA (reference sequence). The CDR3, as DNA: TGCAGTGCTAGAGAGCCGATTCAGAACACTGAAGCTTTCTTT. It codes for CSAREPIQNTEAFF.

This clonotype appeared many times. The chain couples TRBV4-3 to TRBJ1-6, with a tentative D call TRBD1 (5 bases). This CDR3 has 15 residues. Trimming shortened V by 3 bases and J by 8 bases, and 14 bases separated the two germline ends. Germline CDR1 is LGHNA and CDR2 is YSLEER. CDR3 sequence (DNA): TGCGCCAGCAGCCAGATTTTGCGGACATATTCACCCCTCCACTTT. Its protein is CASSQILRTYSPLHF.

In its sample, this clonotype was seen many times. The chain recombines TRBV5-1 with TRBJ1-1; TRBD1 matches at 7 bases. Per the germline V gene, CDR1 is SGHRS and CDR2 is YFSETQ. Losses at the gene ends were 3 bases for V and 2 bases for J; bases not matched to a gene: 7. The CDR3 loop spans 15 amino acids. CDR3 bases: TGCGCCAGCAGCTATGCACAGGGGATCAACACTGAAGCTTTCTTT. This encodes CASSYAQGINTEAFF.

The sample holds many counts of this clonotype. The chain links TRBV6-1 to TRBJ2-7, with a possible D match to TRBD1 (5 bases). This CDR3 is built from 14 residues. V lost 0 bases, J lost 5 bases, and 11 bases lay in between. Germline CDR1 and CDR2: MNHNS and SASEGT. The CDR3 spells CASSEAQGPHEQYF. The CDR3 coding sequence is TGTGCCAGCAGTGAAGCTCAGGGTCCGCACGAGCAGTACTTC.

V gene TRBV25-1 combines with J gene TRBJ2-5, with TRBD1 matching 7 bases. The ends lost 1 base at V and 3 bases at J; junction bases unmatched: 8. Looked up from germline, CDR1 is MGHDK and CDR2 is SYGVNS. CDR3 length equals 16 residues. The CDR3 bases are TGTGCCAGCAGTGAATCCAACAGGGGTATTAAAGAGACCCAGTACTTC. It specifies CASSESNRGIKETQYF.